The rows below give T cell receptor beta chains drawn from one sample of a study of monozygotic twins with cystic fibrosis. Produced via immunoSEQ multiplex PCR; TCRdb's table is partial and in-frame only. In the table there are approximately 13,000 clones, 80% to 90% of which are singletons. The sequenced material came from blood. The receptors were sampled from a boy younger than 18 with cystic fibrosis. CDR3s include the opening cysteine and the closing phenylalanine or tryptophan. The D gene is left open where the match is weak. Not all rows give a size; the values are once, few, many and, for expanded clones, a class.

clone_size: -
v_call: TRBV11-3
j_call: TRBJ1-1
d_call: TRBD1
cdr3_nt: TGTGCCAGCAGCTTAGGGAGGGACAGAACGAACACTGAAGCTTTCTTT
cdr3_aa: CASSLGRDRTNTEAFF

clone_size: -
v_call: TRBV4-1
j_call: TRBJ2-5
d_call: TRBD2
cdr3_nt: TGCGCCAGCAGCCAGAACAGGACTAGCGGTGAGACCCAGTACTTC
cdr3_aa: CASSQNRTSGETQYF

clone_size: -
v_call: TRBV9
j_call: TRBJ2-7
d_call: TRBD2
cdr3_nt: TGTGCCAGCAGCGTAGCTAGCGGGAGTCGGTACGAGCAGTACTTC
cdr3_aa: CASSVASGSRYEQYF

clone_size: once
v_call: TRBV28
j_call: TRBJ1-5
d_call: -
cdr3_nt: TGTGCCAGCAGTTTAGTCCATCAGCCCCAGCATTTT
cdr3_aa: CASSLVHQPQHF

clone_size: few
v_call: TRBV4-2
j_call: TRBJ2-1
d_call: TRBD2
cdr3_nt: TGTGCCAGCAGCCAACATTGGACTAGCGGGTACAATGAGCAGTTCTTC
cdr3_aa: CASSQHWTSGYNEQFF

clone_size: -
v_call: TRBV18
j_call: TRBJ1-4
d_call: -
cdr3_nt: TGTGCCAGCTCACCGGCTCGGGGGGCTTGGACTAATGAAAAACTGTTTTTT
cdr3_aa: CASSPARGAWTNEKLFF

clone_size: -
v_call: TRBV11-1
j_call: TRBJ1-2
d_call: TRBD1
cdr3_nt: TGTGCCAGCAGCCCAGGGACAGACTATGGCTACACCTTC
cdr3_aa: CASSPGTDYGYTF

clone_size: -
v_call: TRBV6-1
j_call: TRBJ1-1
d_call: -
cdr3_nt: TGTGCCAGCAGTGAAAGGAACGGAAATGAAGCTTTCTTT
cdr3_aa: CASSERNGNEAFF

clone_size: -
v_call: TRBV5-1
j_call: TRBJ1-2
d_call: -
cdr3_nt: TGCGCCAGCAGCTTAGTCCCTGCCCCCTATGGCTACACCTTC
cdr3_aa: CASSLVPAPYGYTF

clone_size: -
v_call: TRBV9
j_call: TRBJ2-2
d_call: -
cdr3_nt: TGTGCCAGCAGCGTAGCTGGAAACACCGGGGAGCTGTTTTTT
cdr3_aa: CASSVAGNTGELFF